The 32 T cell receptor beta chains reported below all come from one sample, sequenced in a study of T cells after posttransplantation cyclophosphamide. Sequencing used immunoSEQ multiplex PCR; TCRdb keeps in-frame clones, though not all of them. There are about 32,000 clones in the sample; about 91% occur only once, and 0.09% to 0.12% lies in the top ten. The naive gate required viable CD3+CD4+ or CD3+CD8+ cells with CCR7+CD45RA+CD45RO-CD95-CD27+CD28+ phenotype. The sample taken for sequencing was naive CD4+ T cells sorted from blood. The receptor source for this set is a young man in good health and a related stem cell transplant donor.

This sequence joins TRBV4-3 and TRBJ2-6; D not certain. Per germline, CDR1 LGHNA and CDR2 YSLEER. Trimming pared 1 base from V and 2 bases from J, leaving 6 bases between. The CDR3 is made up of 15 amino acids. CDR3 sequence: CASSQGGTGANVLTF. CDR3 bases: TGCGCCAGCAGCCAAGGAGGAACTGGGGCCAACGTCCTGACTTTC.

This rearrangement joins TRBV19 to TRBJ2-7; TRBD1 matches at 8 bases. J lost 2 bases, V lost 3 bases, and 3 bases had no gene match. The CDR3 sequence is 14 residues long. The germline CDR1 and CDR2 sequences are LNHDA and SQIVND (reference sequence). The CDR3 here is CASSMGTGPYEQYF. The CDR3, as DNA: TGTGCCAGTAGTATGGGGACAGGTCCCTACGAGCAGTACTTC.

The chain has TRBV4-2 and TRBJ2-3; possible D gene TRBD2, 5 bases. The V gene's germline CDR1 is LGHNA and CDR2 YNFKEQ. The CDR3 loop spans 16 amino acids. V was pared by 0 bases and J by 3 bases, with 13 bases between. CDR3 region: CASSQEPSLKTDTQYF. The CDR3 DNA is TGTGCCAGCAGCCAAGAGCCTAGCCTAAAGACAGATACGCAGTATTTT.

V usage is TRBV18 and J usage is TRBJ1-5; 7 bases line up with TRBD1. Germline V gives CDR1 KGHSH, CDR2 LQKENI. The CDR3 is 15 amino acids. Losses at the gene ends were 2 bases for V and 5 bases for J; bases not matched to a gene: 6. As DNA, the CDR3 is TGTGCCAGCTCACCAAACAGGGGTGGGGATCAGCCCCAGCATTTT. The encoded protein is CASSPNRGGDQPQHF.

V gene TRBV5-4 combines with J gene TRBJ2-4; D call uncertain. CDR1 is SGHNT, CDR2 YYREEE, per germline (reference sequence). V lost 3 bases and J lost 6, with 10 bases in between. CDR3 length equals 13 residues. CDR3: CASSSPTGNIQYF. For the CDR3, the DNA is TGTGCCAGCAGCTCCCCGACGGGAAACATTCAGTACTTC.

This clone was seen only a few times. The rearrangement uses TRBV7-9 and TRBJ2-7; a weak D match, TRBD2 (7 bases). There are 14 residues in the CDR3. Trimming removed 10 bases from V and 2 bases from J, with 18 bases in between. Germline V gene data show CDR1 as SEHNR and CDR2 as FQNEAQ (reference sequence). CDR3 bases: TGTGCCACCGAAGGGGAGGGGGAGACCTACGAGCAGTACTTC. Translated: CATEGEGETYEQYF.

The CDR3 DNA reads TGTGCCAGCAGATTGGGTGATGCGGGTTCACCCCTCCACTTT. Protein product: CASRLGDAGSPLHF. The rearrangement joins TRBV6-6 to TRBJ1-6; unclear D gene. Germline V gene sequence: CDR1 MNHNY, CDR2 SVGAGI (reference sequence). V lost 6 bases, J lost 9 bases, and 15 bases lay in between. The CDR3 totals 14 residues.

The chain carries TRBV9 and TRBJ2-3; the match to TRBD1 covers 7 bases. The V segment lost 0 bases and the J segment 0 bases; nucleotides outside the gene matches: 1. This CDR3 has 15 amino acids. Germline V gene lookup returns CDR1 SGDLS and CDR2 YYNGEE. CDR3 amino acids: CASSVEGASTDTQYF. The CDR3 DNA reads TGTGCCAGCAGCGTAGAGGGGGCGAGCACAGATACGCAGTATTTT.

This clone has only one observation. The chain recombines TRBV4-2 with TRBJ2-6; a weak D match, TRBD2 (5 bases). The germline V and J ends were trimmed by 8 bases and 0 bases, with 14 bases remaining between them. CDR1 is LGHNA and CDR2 is YNFKEQ in the germline V gene. This CDR3 has 16 amino acids. CDR3 loop: CASSPGLGSGANVLTF. DNA for the CDR3: TGTGCCAGCTCACCCGGACTCGGCTCTGGGGCCAACGTCCTGACTTTC.

This chain connects TRBV7-8 to TRBJ2-5, with 13 positions matching TRBD2. Germline assignment: CDR1 SGHVS and CDR2 FQNEAQ. Germline trimming cut 4 bases from V and 9 bases from J; bases unmatched to any gene: 5. This CDR3 is 14 amino acids long. CDR3 DNA: TGTGCCAGCAGCTCAACTAGCGGGGGGGTGGCCCAGTACTTC. This sequence encodes CASSSTSGGVAQYF.

The J gene is TRBJ1-1, the V gene TRBV11-2, with TRBD1 identical over 10 bases. The germline V gene has CDR1 SGHAT and CDR2 FQNNGV. The J segment lost 5 bases and the V segment lost 1 base, leaving 4 bases of the junction unmatched. The CDR3 length is 15 residues. CDR3 nucleotide sequence: TGTGCCAGCAGCTTAGGCGGGACAGGGGATACTGAAGCTTTCTTT. This translates into CASSLGGTGDTEAFF.

This clone was counted once. The CDR3 DNA follows: TGTGCCAGCAGCCACAGGGCCAGGGCGGCCACCGGGGAGCTGTTTTTT. Translating it yields CASSHRARAATGELFF. The genes are TRBV7-9 and TRBJ2-2; D might be TRBD1 (6 bases). Trimming removed 5 bases from V and 4 bases from J, with 17 bases in between. The CDR3 runs 16 residues. From germline, CDR1 is SEHNR and CDR2 FQNEAQ (reference sequence).

The rearrangement joins TRBV7-9 to TRBJ1-1; 9 nucleotides align to TRBD1. Germline CDR1 is SEHNR and CDR2 is FQNEAQ (reference sequence). V dropped 6 bases and J dropped 1; count of bases not matched to a gene: 9. This CDR3 spans 16 amino acids. This chain's CDR3 is CASRGQGKSRNTEAFF. The CDR3, as DNA: TGTGCCAGCAGGGGACAGGGTAAGTCGAGGAACACTGAAGCTTTCTTT.

The chain recombines TRBV7-9 with TRBJ2-1; TRBD1 aligns across 10 bases. CDR3 length equals 15 residues. The germline V gene has CDR1 SEHNR and CDR2 FQNEAQ (reference sequence). Trimming cost V 6 bases and J 6 bases; bases outside gene matches: 8. CDR3 sequence: CASSGRDRGGNEQFF. In nucleotides, the CDR3 is TGTGCCAGCAGTGGCCGGGACAGGGGAGGCAATGAGCAGTTCTTC.

The chain recombines TRBV5-1 with TRBJ2-7; TRBD1 aligns across 11 bases. J was trimmed by 3 bases and V by 3 bases; bases with no gene match: 5. The CDR3 is made up of 15 amino acids. Germline lookup yields CDR1 SGHRS and CDR2 YFSETQ. CDR3 residues: CASSSTGTGGYEQYF. In DNA form, the CDR3 reads TGCGCCAGCAGCTCAACCGGGACAGGGGGCTACGAGCAGTACTTC. The full variable domain, completed using reference TRBV5-1 and TRBJ2-7, is KAGVTQTPRYLIKTRGQQVTLSCSPISGHRSVSWYQQTPGQGLQFLFEYFSETQRNKGNFPGRFSGRQFSNSRSEMNVSTLELGDSALYLCASSSTGTGGYEQYFGPGTRLTVT.

This clone is a singleton in its sample. The rearrangement uses TRBV4-2 and TRBJ2-4; 9 bases fit TRBD1. CDR1 is LGHNA and CDR2 is YNFKEQ in the germline V gene. The CDR3 has 16 amino acids. After removal of 4 bases from V and 0 bases from J, the junction contained 4 bases not matched to a gene. The CDR3 bases are TGTGCCAGCAGCCCGGGACAGGGTCTAGCCAAAAACATTCAGTACTTC. Encoded protein: CASSPGQGLAKNIQYF.

The genes are TRBV25-1 and TRBJ2-3; 9 positions match TRBD1. Per germline, CDR1 MGHDK and CDR2 SYGVNS. The CDR3 sequence is 14 residues long. After removal of 6 bases from V and 6 bases from J, the junction contained 7 bases not matched to a gene. Here the CDR3 DNA reads TGTGCCAGCAGCGGACAGGGGCTAATGGATACGCAGTATTTT. It is translated as CASSGQGLMDTQYF.

V usage is TRBV6-5 and J usage is TRBJ1-2; D is unresolved. This CDR3 comprises 13 residues. With 2 bases removed from V and 5 bases from J, the gap between germline ends came to 9 bases. Germline V CDR1 and CDR2: MNHEY, SVGAGI. The CDR3 reads CASSYDRGYGYTF. CDR3 bases: TGTGCCAGCAGTTACGACCGAGGGTATGGCTACACCTTC.

The DNA for the CDR3 is TGTGCCAGCAGGACAACCACAGGAGGGTCACCCCTCCACTTT. Its protein product is CASRTTTGGSPLHF. The chain couples TRBV27 to TRBJ1-6, with a tentative D call TRBD1 (5 bases). The CDR3 is 14 residues long. The V end was cut by 6 bases, the J end by 10 bases, with 16 bases between. Germline assignment: CDR1 MNHEY and CDR2 SMNVEV (reference sequence).

The V call is TRBV5-1, the J call TRBJ2-2, with a tentative D call TRBD1 (6 bases). The CDR3 is made up of 14 amino acids. V lost 5 bases and J lost 0, with 8 bases in between. Germline V CDR1 and CDR2: SGHRS, YFSETQ. CDR3 sequence (DNA): TGCGCCAGCAGGTGGACAGCGAACACCGGGGAGCTGTTTTTT. It specifies CASRWTANTGELFF. The complete variable domain, with remaining parts taken from reference TRBV5-1 and TRBJ2-2, reads KAGVTQTPRYLIKTRGQQVTLSCSPISGHRSVSWYQQTPGQGLQFLFEYFSETQRNKGNFPGRFSGRQFSNSRSEMNVSTLELGDSALYLCASRWTANTGELFFGEGSRLTVL.

The chain links TRBV18 to TRBJ1-4; TRBD1 matches 7 bases. The germline V gene has CDR1 KGHSH and CDR2 LQKENI. Unmatched junction bases numbered 4, after V lost 4 bases and J lost 5 bases. There are 14 residues in the CDR3. The CDR3 sequence: CASSLGTDNEKLFF. The CDR3 DNA reads TGTGCCAGCTCACTAGGGACAGACAATGAAAAACTGTTTTTT.

V usage is TRBV7-9 and J usage is TRBJ2-2, with TRBD2 matching 7 bases. CDR1 SEHNR and CDR2 FQNEAQ come from the germline V gene (reference sequence). The length of the CDR3 is 15 residues. The trim removed 4 bases at V and 6 bases at J, leaving 8 bases unmatched. The CDR3: CASSSGAGVPGELFF. In DNA form, the CDR3 reads TGTGCCAGCAGCTCGGGCGCGGGGGTCCCCGGGGAGCTGTTTTTT.

This clone was counted only a few times. This chain joins TRBV18 and TRBJ1-3; a possible D gene is TRBD1 (5 bases). Per germline, CDR1 KGHSH and CDR2 LQKENI. The CDR3 extends over 16 amino acids. The germline V and J ends were trimmed by 3 bases and 4 bases, with 16 bases remaining between them. The CDR3 DNA reads as TGTGCCAGCTCACCCCAGAGTACGACAGAAGGAAACACCATATATTTT. It encodes CASSPQSTTEGNTIYF.

The chain couples TRBV9 to TRBJ2-5, with 16 bases fitting TRBD2. CDR3 length: 19 amino acids. Trimming removed 2 bases from V and 2 bases from J; junction bases left unmatched: 9. Germline CDR1 SGDLS, CDR2 YYNGEE. The CDR3 sequence is CASSVGTSGGAIGQETQYF. DNA of the CDR3: TGTGCCAGCAGCGTCGGGACTAGCGGGGGGGCCATAGGGCAAGAGACCCAGTACTTC.

V and J are TRBV7-2 and TRBJ2-1; 11 nucleotides align to TRBD2. The V and J ends lost 5 bases and 6 bases, in that order; junction bases with no gene match: 6. Germline CDR1 SGHTA, CDR2 FQGNSA. The CDR3 covers 15 residues. The CDR3 region is CASSPTSGGFNEQFF. Here the CDR3 DNA reads TGTGCCAGCAGCCCAACTAGCGGGGGATTCAATGAGCAGTTCTTC.

Notes on this clone: The junction does not match germline at one end; this may be a read error. The chain recombines TRBV7-2 with TRBJ2-7; D is ambiguous. The CDR3 length is 13 residues. Germline V gives CDR1 SGHTA, CDR2 FQGNSA. This chain's CDR3 is CASGLRSIYEQYF. CDR3 DNA sequence: TGTGCCAGCGGCTTGCGTAGTATTTACGAGCAGTACTTC.

The rearrangement uses TRBV20-1 and TRBJ1-1; 8 bases are a match to TRBD1. The CDR3 runs to 11 residues. J gave up 13 bases and V 5 bases, and 9 bases lay outside the gene matches. In germline, CDR1 is DFQATT, CDR2 SNEGSKA (reference sequence). CDR3 nucleotide sequence: TGCAGTGCTGCCTTGGGACAGGTCGATTTCTTT. Amino acids: CSAALGQVDFF.

This clone appeared once. V and J are TRBV27 and TRBJ1-1; 8 bases map to TRBD1. CDR3 length: 15 amino acids. Trimming removed 7 bases from V and 5 bases from J; junction bases left unmatched: 12. Germline CDR1 MNHEY, CDR2 SMNVEV (reference sequence). As DNA, the CDR3 is TGTGCCAGCAAACTACAGGGGGGGTCGTGGACTGAAGCTTTCTTT. Amino acids: CASKLQGGSWTEAFF.

V and J are TRBV5-4 and TRBJ1-1; 8 bases agree with TRBD1. Germline V gene lookup returns CDR1 SGHNT and CDR2 YYREEE (reference sequence). The CDR3 is made up of 16 amino acids. The trim removed 6 bases at V and 5 bases at J, leaving 15 bases unmatched. The CDR3 here is CASTPRRGRGQTEAFF. Here the CDR3 DNA reads TGTGCCAGCACCCCCCGGCGGGGCAGGGGGCAAACTGAAGCTTTCTTT.

This clone was counted a single time. J is TRBJ2-2 and V is TRBV4-3, with 14 nucleotides matching TRBD2. Germline trimming cut 3 bases from V and 5 bases from J; bases unmatched to any gene: 8. Germline values: CDR1 LGHNA, CDR2 YSLEER. The CDR3 runs 18 residues. The CDR3, as DNA: TGCGCCAGCAGCCAGGCCGGGACTAGCGGGGGTGGAACCGGGGAGCTGTTTTTT. Translation: CASSQAGTSGGGTGELFF.

CDR3: CASSSKTGSEQYF. In nucleotides, the CDR3 is TGTGCCAGCAGTTCTAAGACAGGGAGCGAGCAGTACTTC. This sequence joins TRBV7-6 and TRBJ2-7, with TRBD1 matching 7 bases. CDR3 length: 13 amino acids. The V segment lost 6 bases and the J segment 6 bases; nucleotides outside the gene matches: 8. Germline V CDR1 and CDR2: SGHVS, FNYEAQ.

V usage is TRBV4-1 and J usage is TRBJ1-5; 8 positions match TRBD1. This CDR3 has 16 residues. CDR1 is MGHRA and CDR2 is YSYEKL in the germline V gene. V was pared by 3 bases and J by 0 bases, with 4 bases of the junction left unmatched. The CDR3 is CASSHGTGDSNQPQHF. The CDR3 region has the DNA TGCGCCAGCAGCCATGGGACAGGAGATAGCAATCAGCCCCAGCATTTT.